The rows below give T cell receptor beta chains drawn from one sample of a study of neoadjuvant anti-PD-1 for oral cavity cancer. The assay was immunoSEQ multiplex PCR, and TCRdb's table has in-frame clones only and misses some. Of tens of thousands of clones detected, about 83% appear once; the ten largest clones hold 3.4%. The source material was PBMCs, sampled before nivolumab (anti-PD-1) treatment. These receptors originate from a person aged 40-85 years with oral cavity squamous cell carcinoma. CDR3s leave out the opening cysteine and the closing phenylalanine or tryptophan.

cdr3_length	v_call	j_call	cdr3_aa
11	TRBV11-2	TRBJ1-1	ASSLGTNTEAF
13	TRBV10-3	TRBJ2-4	AISELAAAKNIQY
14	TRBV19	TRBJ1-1	ASSRETRLLNTEAF
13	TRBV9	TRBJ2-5	TSSPRGHRGETQY
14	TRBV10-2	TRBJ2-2	ASIRAGPSLSGELF
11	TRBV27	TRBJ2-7	ASKGAGTGEQY
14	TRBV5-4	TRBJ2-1	ASSPPGLAVFNEQF
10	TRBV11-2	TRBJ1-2	ASSLRHSGYT
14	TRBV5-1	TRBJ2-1	ASSLVPGLTYNEQF
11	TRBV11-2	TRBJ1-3	ASTSEVGNTIY
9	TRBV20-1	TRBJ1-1	SATGRSEAF
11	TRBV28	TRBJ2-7	ASSGTGGKEQY
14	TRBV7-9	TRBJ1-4	ASSSGAAGGGEKLF
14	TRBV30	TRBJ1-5	AWSVPGALSNQPQH
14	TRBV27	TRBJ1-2	ASTPRFRASSYGYT
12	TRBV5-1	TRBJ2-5	ASSLQPSKETQY
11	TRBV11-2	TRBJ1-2	ASSKLGERGYT
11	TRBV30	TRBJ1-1	AWVPGLGPGAF
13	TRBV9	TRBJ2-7	ASSVVAGGSGEQY
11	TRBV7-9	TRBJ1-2	ASIDSGGDGYT
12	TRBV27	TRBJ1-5	ASSLGSGDQPQH
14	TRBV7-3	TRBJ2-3	ASSLRVAGGTDTQY
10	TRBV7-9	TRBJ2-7	ASSAGPYEQY
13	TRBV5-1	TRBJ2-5	ASSFTQPGLETQY
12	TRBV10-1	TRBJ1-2	ASSDSTGGRGYT
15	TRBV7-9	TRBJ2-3	ASSLAPASGTTDTQY
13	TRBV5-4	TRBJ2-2	ASSLGPEPTGELF
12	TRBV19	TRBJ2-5	ASLPTAPGETQY
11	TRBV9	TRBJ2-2	ASQGNEYRELF
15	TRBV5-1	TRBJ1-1	ASSLVLVGFSGTEAF
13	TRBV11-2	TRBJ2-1	ASSLEPSGSGEQF
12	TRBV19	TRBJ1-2	ASSLQGITIGYT
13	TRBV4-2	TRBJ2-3	ASSQDGMESDTQY
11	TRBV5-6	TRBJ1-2	ASGGQGAGGYT
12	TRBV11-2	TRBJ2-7	ASSLGRASYEQY
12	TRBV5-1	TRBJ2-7	ASQEGGLHAEQY
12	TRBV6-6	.	ASRAGGVVHEQY
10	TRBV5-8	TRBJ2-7	ASSPGGREQY
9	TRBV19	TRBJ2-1	ASRGRNEQF
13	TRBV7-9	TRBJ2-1	ASSLGLADYNEQF
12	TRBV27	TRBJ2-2	ASGPDFGAGELF
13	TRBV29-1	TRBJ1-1	SVEDFKGANTEAF
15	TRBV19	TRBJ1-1	ASSLKPWSPMNTEAF
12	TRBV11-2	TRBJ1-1	ASSLAGGNTEAF
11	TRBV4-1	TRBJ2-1	ASSPFGLAKQF